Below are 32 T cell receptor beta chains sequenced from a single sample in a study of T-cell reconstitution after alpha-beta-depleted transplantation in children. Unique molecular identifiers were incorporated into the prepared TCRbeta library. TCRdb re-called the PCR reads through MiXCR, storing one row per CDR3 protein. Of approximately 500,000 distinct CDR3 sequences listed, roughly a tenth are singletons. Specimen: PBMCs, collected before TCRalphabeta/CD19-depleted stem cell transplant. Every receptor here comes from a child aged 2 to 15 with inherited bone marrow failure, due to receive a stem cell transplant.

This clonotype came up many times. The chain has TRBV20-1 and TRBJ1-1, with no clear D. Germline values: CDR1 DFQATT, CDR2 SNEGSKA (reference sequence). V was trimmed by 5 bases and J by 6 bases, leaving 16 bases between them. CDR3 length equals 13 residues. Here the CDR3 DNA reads TGCAGTGCTTTCATTCCCGCCGGGCCTGAAGCTTTCTTT. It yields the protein CSAFIPAGPEAFF.

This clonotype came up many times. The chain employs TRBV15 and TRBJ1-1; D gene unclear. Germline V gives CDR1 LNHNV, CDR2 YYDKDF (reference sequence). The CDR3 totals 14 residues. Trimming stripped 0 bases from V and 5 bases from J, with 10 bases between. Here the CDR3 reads CATSRDIRFTEAFF. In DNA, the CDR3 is TGTGCCACCAGCAGAGACATCAGGTTTACTGAAGCTTTCTTT.

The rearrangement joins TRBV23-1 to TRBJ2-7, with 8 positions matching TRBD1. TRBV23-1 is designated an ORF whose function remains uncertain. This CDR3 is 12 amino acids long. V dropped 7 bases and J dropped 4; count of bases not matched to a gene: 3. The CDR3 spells CASTDRGYEQYF. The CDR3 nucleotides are TGCGCCAGCACTGACAGGGGTTACGAGCAGTACTTC.

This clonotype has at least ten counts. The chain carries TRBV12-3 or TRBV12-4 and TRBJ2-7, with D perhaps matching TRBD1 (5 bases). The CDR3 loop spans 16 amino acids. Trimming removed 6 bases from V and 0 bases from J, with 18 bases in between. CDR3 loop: CASSLSPTALSYEQYF. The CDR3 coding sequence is TGTGCCAGCAGCTTATCCCCGACAGCCCTCTCCTACGAGCAGTACTTC.

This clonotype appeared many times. As DNA, the CDR3 is TGTGCCAGCTCGGACAGGGATTACGAGCAGTACTTC. Translating it yields CASSDRDYEQYF. The V gene is TRBV11-2, the J gene TRBJ2-7; the match to TRBD1 covers 8 bases. The germline gives CDR1 SGHAT, CDR2 FQNNGV. The V segment lost 8 bases and the J segment 4 bases; nucleotides outside the gene matches: 4. This CDR3 has 12 amino acids. Filled out from reference TRBV11-2 and TRBJ2-7, the complete variable domain reads EAGVAQSPRYKIIEKRQSVAFWCNPISGHATLYWYQQILGQGPKLLIQFQNNGVVDDSQLPKDRFSAERLKGVDSTLKIQPAKLEDSAVYLCASSDRDYEQYFGPGTRLTVT.

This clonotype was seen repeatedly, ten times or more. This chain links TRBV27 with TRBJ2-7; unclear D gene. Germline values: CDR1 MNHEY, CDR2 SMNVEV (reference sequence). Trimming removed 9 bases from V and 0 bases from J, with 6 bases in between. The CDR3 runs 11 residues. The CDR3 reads CASWSSYEQYF. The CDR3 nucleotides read TGTGCCAGTTGGAGCTCCTACGAGCAGTACTTC.

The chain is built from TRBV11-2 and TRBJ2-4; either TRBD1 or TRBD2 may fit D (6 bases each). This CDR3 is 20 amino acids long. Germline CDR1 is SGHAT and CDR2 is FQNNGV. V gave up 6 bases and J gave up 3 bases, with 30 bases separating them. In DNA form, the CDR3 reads TGTGCCAGCAGTTCTGGGGGCGGGCGGAGGGGAAGGGATGGCAAAAACATTCAGTACTTC. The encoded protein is CASSSGGGRRGRDGKNIQYF.

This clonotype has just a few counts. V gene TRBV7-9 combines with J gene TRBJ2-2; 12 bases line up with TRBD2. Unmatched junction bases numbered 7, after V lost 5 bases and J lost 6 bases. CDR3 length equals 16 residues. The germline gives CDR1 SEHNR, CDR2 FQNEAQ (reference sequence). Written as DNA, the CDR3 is TGTGCCAGCAGCCCCCCCCTAGCGGGAGGGCCCGGGGAGCTGTTTTTT. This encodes CASSPPLAGGPGELFF.

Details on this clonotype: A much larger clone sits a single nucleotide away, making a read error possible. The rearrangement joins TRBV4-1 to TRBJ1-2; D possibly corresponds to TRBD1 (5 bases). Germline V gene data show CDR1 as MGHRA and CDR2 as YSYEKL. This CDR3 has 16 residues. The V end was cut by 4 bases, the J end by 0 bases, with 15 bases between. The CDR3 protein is CASSPLGRATNYGYTF. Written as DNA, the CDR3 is TGCGCCAGCAGCCCGTTGGGCAGGGCTACTAACTATGGCTACACCTTC.

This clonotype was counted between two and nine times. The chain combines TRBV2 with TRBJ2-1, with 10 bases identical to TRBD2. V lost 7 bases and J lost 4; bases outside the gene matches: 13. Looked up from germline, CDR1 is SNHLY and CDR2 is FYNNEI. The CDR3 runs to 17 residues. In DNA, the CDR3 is TGTGCCAGCACCGCGCGGGGACTAGCGCCTACATACAATGAGCAGTTCTTC. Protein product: CASTARGLAPTYNEQFF.

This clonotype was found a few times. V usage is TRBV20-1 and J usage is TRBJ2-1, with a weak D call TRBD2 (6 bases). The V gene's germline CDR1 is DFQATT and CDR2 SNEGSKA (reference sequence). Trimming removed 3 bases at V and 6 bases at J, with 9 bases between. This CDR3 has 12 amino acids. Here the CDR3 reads CSARRDPNEQFF. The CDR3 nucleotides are TGCAGTGCTAGGCGGGACCCCAATGAGCAGTTCTTC.

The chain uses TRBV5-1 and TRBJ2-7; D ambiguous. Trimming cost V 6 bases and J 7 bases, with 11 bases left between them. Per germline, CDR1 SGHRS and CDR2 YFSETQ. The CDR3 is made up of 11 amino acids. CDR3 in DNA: TGCGCCAGCAAACTTTCGAGGGAGCAGTACTTC. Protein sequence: CASKLSREQYF.

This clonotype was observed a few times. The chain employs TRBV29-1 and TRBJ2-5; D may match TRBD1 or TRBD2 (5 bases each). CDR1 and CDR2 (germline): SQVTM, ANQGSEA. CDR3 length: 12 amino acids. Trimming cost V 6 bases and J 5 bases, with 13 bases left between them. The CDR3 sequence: CSVYLGAETQYF. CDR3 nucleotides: TGCAGCGTCTACCTCGGGGCGGAGACCCAGTACTTC.

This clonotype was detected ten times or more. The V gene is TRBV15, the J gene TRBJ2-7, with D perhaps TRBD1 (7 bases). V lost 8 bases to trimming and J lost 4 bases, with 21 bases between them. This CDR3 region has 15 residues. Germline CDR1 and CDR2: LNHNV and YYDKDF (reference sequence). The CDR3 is CATHHRQGGSYEQYF. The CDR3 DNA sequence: TGTGCCACCCATCATCGACAGGGAGGCAGTTACGAGCAGTACTTC.

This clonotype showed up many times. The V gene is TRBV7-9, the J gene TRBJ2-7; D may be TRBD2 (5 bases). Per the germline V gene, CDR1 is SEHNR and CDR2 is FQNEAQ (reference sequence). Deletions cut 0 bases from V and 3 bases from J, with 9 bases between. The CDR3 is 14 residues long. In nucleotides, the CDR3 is TGTGCCAGCAGCTTAGCCGTCGGGATCTACGAGCAGTACTTC. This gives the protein CASSLAVGIYEQYF.

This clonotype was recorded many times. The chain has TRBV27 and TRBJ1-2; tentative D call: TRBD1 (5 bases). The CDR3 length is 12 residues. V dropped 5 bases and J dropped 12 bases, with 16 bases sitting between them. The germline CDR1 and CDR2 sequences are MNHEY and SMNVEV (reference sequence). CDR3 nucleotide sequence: TGTGCCAGCAGTCCTTACGGACGGGGGAACACCTTC. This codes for CASSPYGRGNTF.

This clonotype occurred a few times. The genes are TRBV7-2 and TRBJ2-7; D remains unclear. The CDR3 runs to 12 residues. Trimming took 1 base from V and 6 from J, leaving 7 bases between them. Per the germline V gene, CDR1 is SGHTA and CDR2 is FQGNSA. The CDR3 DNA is TGTGCCAGCAGCTTAGGCCCCCGCGAGCAGTACTTC. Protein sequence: CASSLGPREQYF.

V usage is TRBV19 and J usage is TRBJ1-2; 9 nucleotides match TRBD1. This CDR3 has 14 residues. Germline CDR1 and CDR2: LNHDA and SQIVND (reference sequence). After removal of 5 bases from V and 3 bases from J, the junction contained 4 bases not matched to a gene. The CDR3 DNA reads TGTGCCAGTAGTTTTTGGACAGGGGACTATGGCTACACCTTC. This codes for CASSFWTGDYGYTF.

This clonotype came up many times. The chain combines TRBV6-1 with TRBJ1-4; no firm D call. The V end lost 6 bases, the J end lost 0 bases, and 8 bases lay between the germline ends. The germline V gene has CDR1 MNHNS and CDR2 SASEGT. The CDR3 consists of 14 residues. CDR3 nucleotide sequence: TGTGCCAGCAGCCAGGTCGCAACTAATGAAAAACTGTTTTTT. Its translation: CASSQVATNEKLFF.

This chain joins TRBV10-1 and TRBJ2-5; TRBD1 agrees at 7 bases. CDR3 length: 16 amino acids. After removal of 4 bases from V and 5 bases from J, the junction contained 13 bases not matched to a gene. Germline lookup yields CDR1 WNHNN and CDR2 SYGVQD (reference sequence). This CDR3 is CASSAYRGPSRETQYF. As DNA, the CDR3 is TGCGCCAGCAGTGCATACAGGGGCCCATCAAGGGAGACCCAGTACTTC.

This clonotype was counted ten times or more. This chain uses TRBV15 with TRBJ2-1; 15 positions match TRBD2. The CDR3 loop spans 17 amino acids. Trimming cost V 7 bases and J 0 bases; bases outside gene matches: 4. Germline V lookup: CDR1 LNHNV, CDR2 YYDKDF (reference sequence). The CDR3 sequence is CATIGTSGRSSYNEQFF. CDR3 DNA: TGTGCCACCATAGGGACTAGCGGGAGGAGCTCCTACAATGAGCAGTTCTTC.

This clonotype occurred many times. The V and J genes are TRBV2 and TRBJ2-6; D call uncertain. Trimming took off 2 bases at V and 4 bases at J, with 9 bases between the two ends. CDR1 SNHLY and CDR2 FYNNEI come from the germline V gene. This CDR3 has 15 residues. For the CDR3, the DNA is TGTGCCAGCAGTGAATCCCAGGAGGGGGCCAACGTCCTGACTTTC. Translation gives CASSESQEGANVLTF.

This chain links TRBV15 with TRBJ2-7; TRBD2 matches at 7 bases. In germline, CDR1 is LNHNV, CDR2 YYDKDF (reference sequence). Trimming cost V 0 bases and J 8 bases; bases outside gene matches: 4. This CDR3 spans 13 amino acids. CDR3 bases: TGTGCCACCAGCAGAGAGCGGGGGAACCAGCAGTACTTC. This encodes CATSRERGNQQYF.

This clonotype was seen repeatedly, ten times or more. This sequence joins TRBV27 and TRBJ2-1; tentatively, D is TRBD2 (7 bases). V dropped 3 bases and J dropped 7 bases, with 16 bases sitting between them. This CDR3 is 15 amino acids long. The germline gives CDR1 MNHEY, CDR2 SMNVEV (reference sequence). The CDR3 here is CASSFGGRGGNEQFF. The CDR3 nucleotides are TGTGCCAGCAGTTTCGGGGGGAGGGGGGGGAATGAGCAGTTCTTC.

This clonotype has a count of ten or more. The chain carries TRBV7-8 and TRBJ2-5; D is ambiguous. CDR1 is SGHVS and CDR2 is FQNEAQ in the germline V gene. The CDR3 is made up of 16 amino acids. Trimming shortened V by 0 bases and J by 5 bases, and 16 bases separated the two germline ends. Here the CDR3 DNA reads TGTGCCAGCAGCTTAGCGGCCCTCTCAGCGCGGGAGACCCAGTACTTC. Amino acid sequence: CASSLAALSARETQYF. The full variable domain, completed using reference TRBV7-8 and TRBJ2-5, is GAGVSQSPRYKVAKRGQDVALRCDPISGHVSLFWYQQALGQGPEFLTYFQNEAQLDKSGLPSDRFFAERPEGSVSTLKIQRTQQEDSAVYLCASSLAALSARETQYFGPGTRLLVL.

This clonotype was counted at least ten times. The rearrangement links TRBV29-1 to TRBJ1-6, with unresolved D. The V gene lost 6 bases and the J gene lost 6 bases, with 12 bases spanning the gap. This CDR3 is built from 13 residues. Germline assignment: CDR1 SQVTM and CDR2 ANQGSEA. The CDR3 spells CSVLEGFNSPLHF. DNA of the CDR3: TGCAGCGTCCTGGAGGGATTTAATTCACCCCTCCACTTT.

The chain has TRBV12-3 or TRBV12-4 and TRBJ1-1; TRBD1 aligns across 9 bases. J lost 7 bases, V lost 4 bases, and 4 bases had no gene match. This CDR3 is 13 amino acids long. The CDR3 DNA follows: TGTGCCAGCAGTTCCACAGGGGGCAATGAAGCTTTCTTT. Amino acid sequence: CASSSTGGNEAFF.

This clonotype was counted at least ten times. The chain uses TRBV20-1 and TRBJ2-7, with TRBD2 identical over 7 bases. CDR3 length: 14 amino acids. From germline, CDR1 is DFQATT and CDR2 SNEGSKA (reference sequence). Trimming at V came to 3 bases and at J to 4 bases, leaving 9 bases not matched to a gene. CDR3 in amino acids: CSARFGGSGYEQYF. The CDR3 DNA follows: TGCAGTGCTAGGTTTGGCGGGAGTGGGTACGAGCAGTACTTC.

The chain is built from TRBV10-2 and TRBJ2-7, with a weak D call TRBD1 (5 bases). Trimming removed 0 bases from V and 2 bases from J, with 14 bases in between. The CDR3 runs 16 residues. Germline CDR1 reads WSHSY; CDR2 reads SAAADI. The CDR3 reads CASSESGKGLPYEQYF. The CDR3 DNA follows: TGCGCCAGCAGTGAGTCGGGAAAGGGGTTACCCTACGAGCAGTACTTC.

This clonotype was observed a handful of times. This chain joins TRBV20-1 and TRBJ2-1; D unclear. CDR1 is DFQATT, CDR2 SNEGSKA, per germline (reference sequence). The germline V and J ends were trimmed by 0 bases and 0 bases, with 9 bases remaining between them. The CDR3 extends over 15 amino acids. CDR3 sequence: CSAREWRSSYNEQFF. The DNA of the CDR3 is TGCAGTGCTAGAGAATGGCGGAGCTCCTACAATGAGCAGTTCTTC.

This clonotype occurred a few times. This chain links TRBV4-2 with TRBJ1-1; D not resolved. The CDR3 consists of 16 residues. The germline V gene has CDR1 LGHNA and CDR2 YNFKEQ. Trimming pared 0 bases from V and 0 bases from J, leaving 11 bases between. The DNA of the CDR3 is TGTGCCAGCAGCCAAGATAGGAAGGTTATGAACACTGAAGCTTTCTTT. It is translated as CASSQDRKVMNTEAFF.

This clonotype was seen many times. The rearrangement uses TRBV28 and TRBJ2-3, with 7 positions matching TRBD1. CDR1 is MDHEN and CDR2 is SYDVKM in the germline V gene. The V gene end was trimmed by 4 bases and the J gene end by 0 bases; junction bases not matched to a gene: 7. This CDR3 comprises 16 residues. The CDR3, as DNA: TGTGCCAGCAGTTCCACGGGACAGCCTAGCACAGATACGCAGTATTTT. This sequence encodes CASSSTGQPSTDTQYF.